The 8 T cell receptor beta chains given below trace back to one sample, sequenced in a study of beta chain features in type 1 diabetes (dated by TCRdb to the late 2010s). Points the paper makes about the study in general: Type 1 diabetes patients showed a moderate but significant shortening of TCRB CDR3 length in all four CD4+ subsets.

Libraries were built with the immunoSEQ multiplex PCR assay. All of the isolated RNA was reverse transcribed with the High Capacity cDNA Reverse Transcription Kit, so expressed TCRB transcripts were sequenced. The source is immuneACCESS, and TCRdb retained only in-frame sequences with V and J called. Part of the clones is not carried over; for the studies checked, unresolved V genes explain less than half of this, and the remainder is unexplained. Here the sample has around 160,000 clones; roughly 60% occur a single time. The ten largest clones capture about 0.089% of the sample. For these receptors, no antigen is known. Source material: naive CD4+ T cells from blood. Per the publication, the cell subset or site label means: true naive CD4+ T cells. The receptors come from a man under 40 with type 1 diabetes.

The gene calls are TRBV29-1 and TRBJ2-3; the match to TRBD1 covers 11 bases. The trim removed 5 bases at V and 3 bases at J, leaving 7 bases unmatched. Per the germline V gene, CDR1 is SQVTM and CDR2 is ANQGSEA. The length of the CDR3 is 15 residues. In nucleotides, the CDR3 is TGCAGCGTTACACTCGGACAGGGGGCAACAGATACGCAGTATTTT. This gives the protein CSVTLGQGATDTQYF.

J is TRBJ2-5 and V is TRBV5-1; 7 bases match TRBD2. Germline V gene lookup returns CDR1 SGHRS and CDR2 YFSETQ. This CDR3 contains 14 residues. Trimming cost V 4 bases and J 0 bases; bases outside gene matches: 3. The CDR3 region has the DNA TGCGCCAGCAGCCCCAGCGGGAACCAAGAGACCCAGTACTTC. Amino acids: CASSPSGNQETQYF.

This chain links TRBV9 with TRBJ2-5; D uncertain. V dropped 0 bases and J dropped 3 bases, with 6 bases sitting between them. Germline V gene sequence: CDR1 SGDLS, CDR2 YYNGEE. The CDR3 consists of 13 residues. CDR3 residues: CASSVGFKETQYF. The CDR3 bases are TGTGCCAGCAGCGTAGGTTTTAAAGAGACCCAGTACTTC.

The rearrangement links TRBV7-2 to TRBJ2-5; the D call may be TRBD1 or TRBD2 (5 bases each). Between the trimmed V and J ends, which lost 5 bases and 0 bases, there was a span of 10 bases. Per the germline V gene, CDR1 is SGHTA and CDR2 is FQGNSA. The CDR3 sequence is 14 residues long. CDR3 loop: CASSMGPNQETQYF. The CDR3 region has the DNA TGTGCCAGCAGCATGGGACCGAACCAAGAGACCCAGTACTTC.

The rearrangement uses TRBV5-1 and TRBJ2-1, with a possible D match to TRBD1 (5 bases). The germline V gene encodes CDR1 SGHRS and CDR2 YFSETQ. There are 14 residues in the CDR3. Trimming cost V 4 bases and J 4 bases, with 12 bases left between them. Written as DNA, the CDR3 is TGCGCCAGCAGCACAGGAGCCGAATACAATGAGCAGTTCTTC. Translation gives CASSTGAEYNEQFF.

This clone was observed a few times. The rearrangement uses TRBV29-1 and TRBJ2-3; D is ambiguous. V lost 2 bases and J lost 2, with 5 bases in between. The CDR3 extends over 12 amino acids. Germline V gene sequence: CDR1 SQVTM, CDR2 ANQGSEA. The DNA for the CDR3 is TGCAGCGTTGAACTATACACAGATACGCAGTATTTT. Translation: CSVELYTDTQYF.

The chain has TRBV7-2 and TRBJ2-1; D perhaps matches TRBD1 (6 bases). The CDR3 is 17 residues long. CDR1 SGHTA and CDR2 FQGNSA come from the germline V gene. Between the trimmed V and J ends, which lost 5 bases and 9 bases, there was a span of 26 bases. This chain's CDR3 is CASSPTFQGLKLSEQFF. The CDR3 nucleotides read TGTGCCAGCAGCCCTACATTCCAGGGGCTAAAATTGAGTGAGCAGTTCTTC.

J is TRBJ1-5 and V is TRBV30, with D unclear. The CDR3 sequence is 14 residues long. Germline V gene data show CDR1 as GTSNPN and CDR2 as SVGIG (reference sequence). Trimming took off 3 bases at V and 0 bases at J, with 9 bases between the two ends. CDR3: CAWRSGYSNQPQHF. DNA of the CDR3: TGTGCCTGGAGATCGGGGTATAGCAATCAGCCCCAGCATTTT.